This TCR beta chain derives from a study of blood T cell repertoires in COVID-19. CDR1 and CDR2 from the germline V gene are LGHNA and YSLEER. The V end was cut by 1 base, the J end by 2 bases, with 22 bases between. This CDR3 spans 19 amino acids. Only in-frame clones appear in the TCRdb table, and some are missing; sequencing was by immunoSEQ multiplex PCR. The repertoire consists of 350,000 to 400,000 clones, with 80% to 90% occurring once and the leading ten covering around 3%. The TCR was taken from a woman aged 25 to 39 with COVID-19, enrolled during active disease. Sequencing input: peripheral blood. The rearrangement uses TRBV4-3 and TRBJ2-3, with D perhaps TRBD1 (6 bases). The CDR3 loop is CASSQVVLGDGTLTDTQYF. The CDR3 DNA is TGCGCCAGCAGCCAAGTCGTCTTAGGGGACGGGACACTCACAGATACGCAGTATTTT.